What follows is one TCR beta chain and its context. Its antigen is still unknown. This entry is derived from a study of T cell responses to AZD1222 COVID-19 vaccine. General study points: A rise in Spike-specific TCR breadth and depth followed two AZD1222 doses. The donor group comprised mostly white British people and more females; the analysis possibly underestimated clonal diversity.

Clones were sequenced by immunoSEQ multiplex PCR, and TCRdb holds only the in-frame ones, with some missing. The sample lists about 99,000 clones, 70% to 90% occurring once. This CDR3 is built from 14 residues. CDR1 is SGHDN and CDR2 is FVKESK in the germline V gene. V lost 4 bases and J 3 bases, leaving 11 bases between the germline ends. The chain has TRBV14 and TRBJ2-3; D possibly matches TRBD1 or TRBD2 (5 bases each). This clonotype was sampled from an adult in good health. The sequencing used peripheral blood, collected on day 0 of AZD1222 vaccination. CDR3 bases: TGTGCCAGCAGCCTGTGGGACCTGACAGATACGCAGTATTTT. It specifies CASSLWDLTDTQYF.